A single sample gave rise to the 28 T cell receptor beta chains below, sequenced in a study of blood T cell repertoires in COVID-19. Here immunoSEQ multiplex PCR was the method, and the copy in TCRdb shows in-frame clones only, minus some. The repertoire holds over 120,000 clones, roughly 80% seen once, with approximately 9% in the top ten. Sequences were obtained from peripheral blood. The receptors were sampled from a woman between 50 and 59 years old with active or convalescent COVID-19.

This clone appeared once. The gene calls are TRBV30 and TRBJ1-2, with TRBD1 matching over 8 bases. The V and J ends lost 6 bases and 3 bases, in that order; junction bases with no gene match: 9. The CDR3 consists of 14 residues. Germline loops: CDR1 GTSNPN, CDR2 SVGIG (reference sequence). Here the CDR3 DNA reads TGTGCCTGTAATAAAGGGACAGGTGACTATGGCTACACCTTC. Encoded protein: CACNKGTGDYGYTF.

The chain combines TRBV7-9 with TRBJ1-5; TRBD1 might be the D (5 bases). Trimming stripped 1 base from V and 0 bases from J, with 13 bases between. The CDR3 consists of 17 residues. The germline V gene encodes CDR1 SEHNR and CDR2 FQNEAQ (reference sequence). The CDR3 loop reads CASSLDGTRPSNQPQHF. The CDR3 DNA reads as TGTGCCAGCAGCTTAGATGGGACTCGACCTAGCAATCAGCCCCAGCATTTT.

The chain is built from TRBV7-2 and TRBJ2-7; 12 bases line up with TRBD2. This CDR3 is 14 amino acids long. CDR1 SGHTA and CDR2 FQGNSA come from the germline V gene. With V trimmed by 5 bases and J by 5 bases, 4 bases remained unmatched. CDR3 sequence: CASSPLAGGHEQYF. The DNA for the CDR3 is TGTGCCAGCAGCCCCCTAGCGGGAGGGCACGAGCAGTACTTC.

On this clone: Compared with germline, one end of the junction differs, possibly owing to a read error. V gene TRBV7-7 combines with J gene TRBJ2-5; a possible D gene is TRBD1 (5 bases). CDR3 length: 16 residues. Germline CDR1 reads SSHAT; CDR2 reads FNYEAQ (reference sequence). Here the CDR3 DNA reads TGTGCTAGCAGCTCCTCTTCCGTCAGGGTCCCAGAGACCCAGTACTTC. Its protein is CASSSSSVRVPETQYF.

There are a few counts of this clone. This chain links TRBV7-2 with TRBJ2-5; D gene uncertain. V dropped 0 bases and J dropped 7 bases, with 12 bases sitting between them. Germline V gives CDR1 SGHTA, CDR2 FQGNSA. The CDR3 loop spans 14 amino acids. This chain's CDR3 is CASSLAAQRRTQYF. The CDR3 DNA follows: TGTGCCAGCAGCTTAGCGGCCCAGAGGCGGACCCAGTACTTC.

The rearrangement links TRBV2 to TRBJ2-5; D might be TRBD1 (6 bases). Deletions cut 1 base from V and 5 bases from J, with 11 bases between. CDR3 length: 14 residues. Germline assignment: CDR1 SNHLY and CDR2 FYNNEI. The CDR3 bases are TGTGCCAGCAGTGAAGGTACAGGGCTTGAGACCCAGTACTTC. It yields the protein CASSEGTGLETQYF. The entire variable domain, with the rest obtained from reference TRBV2 and TRBJ2-5, is as follows: EPEVTQTPSHQVTQMGQEVILRCVPISNHLYFYWYRQILGQKVEFLVSFYNNEISEKSEIFDDQFSVERPDGSNFTLKIRSTKLEDSAMYFCASSEGTGLETQYFGPGTRLLVL.

This clone occurred a few times. The genes are TRBV7-9 and TRBJ2-2, with a possible D match to TRBD2 (5 bases). The CDR3 consists of 15 residues. In germline, CDR1 is SEHNR, CDR2 FQNEAQ (reference sequence). V was shortened by 4 bases and J by 4 bases, with 13 bases between the two germline ends. CDR3 loop: CASSSDTGFTGELFF. The CDR3, as DNA: TGTGCCAGCAGCTCAGATACGGGGTTCACCGGGGAGCTGTTTTTT.

This clone was found a few times. The chain is built from TRBV7-6 and TRBJ2-7; 11 bases map to TRBD2. The V gene's germline CDR1 is SGHVS and CDR2 FNYEAQ. The CDR3 spans 16 residues. V trimming: 2 bases; J trimming: 5 bases; junction bases outside the gene matches: 8. The CDR3 DNA reads TGTGCCAGCAGCTTAAGGGCCCCGACTAGCGGGGACGAGCAGTACTTC. It translates to CASSLRAPTSGDEQYF.

The chain links TRBV7-2 to TRBJ1-2; the match to TRBD1 covers 8 bases. Germline CDR1 SGHTA, CDR2 FQGNSA. The CDR3 is 12 residues long. V lost 5 bases to trimming and J lost 7 bases; unmatched junction nucleotides: 3. This CDR3 reads CASSAGGGGYTF. The CDR3 DNA reads TGTGCCAGCAGCGCAGGGGGCGGTGGCTACACCTTC.

This sequence joins TRBV3-1 (or the pseudogene TRBV3-2) and TRBJ1-3; a weak D match, TRBD1 (5 bases). The CDR3 has 14 amino acids. Trimming shortened V by 3 bases and J by 4 bases, and 10 bases separated the two germline ends. Per the germline V gene, CDR1 is LGHDT and CDR2 is YNNKEL (reference sequence). The CDR3 DNA is TGTGCCAGCAGCCAGGGACTGCCGGGAAACACCATATATTTT. This gives the protein CASSQGLPGNTIYF.

CDR3 in amino acids: CASSSRGTDTQYF. The CDR3 nucleotides read TGTGCCAGCAGCTCCAGAGGTACAGATACGCAGTATTTT. The V and J genes are TRBV7-9 and TRBJ2-3; D remains ambiguous. Looked up from germline, CDR1 is SEHNR and CDR2 is FQNEAQ (reference sequence). Trimming took off 4 bases at V and 3 bases at J, with 8 bases between the two ends. CDR3 length: 13 residues.

The chain is built from TRBV21-1 and TRBJ2-2; the table calls TRBD2, which could not be checked here. TRBV21-1 is a pseudogene. There are 17 residues in the CDR3. This CDR3 is CATQSRLSVLFDGELFF. The CDR3 nucleotides are TGTGCCACCCAGTCTCGACTGTCGGTGTTATTCGACGGGGAGCTGTTTTTT.

CDR3 nucleotide sequence: TGTGCCAGCAGTGACCCGCGGGGGGGGGCGGACACCGGGGAGCTGTTTTTT. Translation: CASSDPRGGADTGELFF. The chain recombines TRBV2 with TRBJ2-2; 9 bases line up with TRBD2. The V and J ends lost 3 bases and 3 bases, in that order; junction bases with no gene match: 8. Germline V gene data show CDR1 as SNHLY and CDR2 as FYNNEI. The CDR3 loop spans 17 amino acids.

As for this clone: In the same sample, other DNA sequences code for this CDR3. The rearrangement links TRBV19 to TRBJ1-6; D is possibly TRBD1 (5 bases). This CDR3 is built from 14 residues. V shed 9 bases and J shed 7 bases, with 16 bases lying between them. CDR1 and CDR2 from the germline V gene are LNHDA and SQIVND (reference sequence). CDR3 protein: CASSIRDSNSPLHF. The CDR3, as DNA: TGTGCCAGCAGCATTCGGGACTCAAATTCACCCCTCCACTTT.

The genes are TRBV24-1 and TRBJ2-3, with D maybe TRBD2 (6 bases). From germline, CDR1 is KGHDR and CDR2 SFDVKD. Trimming removed 5 bases from V and 3 bases from J, with 11 bases in between. This CDR3 is built from 14 residues. The CDR3 here is CATSVAAGTDTQYF. The CDR3 DNA reads as TGTGCCACCAGTGTAGCGGCGGGGACAGATACGCAGTATTTT.

The chain joins TRBV5-1 to TRBJ2-1; 10 bases align to TRBD2. The germline CDR1 and CDR2 sequences are SGHRS and YFSETQ. This CDR3 spans 18 amino acids. V lost 1 base to trimming and J lost 4 bases; unmatched junction nucleotides: 11. CDR3 coding DNA: TGCGCCAGCAGCTTGTCTCGAGCGGGAGGGCCGGATTACAATGAGCAGTTCTTC. This codes for CASSLSRAGGPDYNEQFF.

This clone came up once. This rearrangement joins TRBV20-1 to TRBJ2-1; 8 nucleotides agree with TRBD1. The CDR3 totals 15 residues. V was pared by 3 bases and J by 1 base, with 5 bases of the junction left unmatched. The germline CDR1 and CDR2 sequences are DFQATT and SNEGSKA (reference sequence). CDR3 nucleotides: TGCAGTGCTAGTGACCGGGACAGGTCCTACAATGAGCAGTTCTTC. Protein: CSASDRDRSYNEQFF.

V usage is TRBV6-9 and J usage is TRBJ1-1, with TRBD1 as a possible D gene (5 bases). V was trimmed by 2 bases and J by 4 bases, leaving 11 bases between them. The germline V gene encodes CDR1 MNHGY and CDR2 SVAAGI. The CDR3 has 14 residues. The CDR3 sequence is CASSYRGGITEAFF. CDR3 DNA sequence: TGTGCCAGCAGTTATAGGGGTGGGATCACTGAAGCTTTCTTT.

This clone was picked up one time. The V call is TRBV3-1 (or the pseudogene TRBV3-2), the J call TRBJ2-5, with TRBD2 identical over 12 bases. This CDR3 region has 14 residues. V shed 8 bases and J 9 bases; nucleotides not matched to a gene: 10. From germline, CDR1 is LGHDT and CDR2 YNNKEL (reference sequence). The CDR3 loop is CASVASGGGLAQYF. For the CDR3, the DNA is TGTGCCAGCGTCGCTAGCGGGGGGGGTCTGGCCCAGTACTTC.

This chain joins TRBV7-2 and TRBJ1-4, with a tentative D call TRBD1 (6 bases). Germline CDR1 reads SGHTA; CDR2 reads FQGNSA. This CDR3 is 16 amino acids long. The V gene lost 5 bases and the J gene lost 5 bases, with 18 bases spanning the gap. CDR3 nucleotide sequence: TGTGCCAGCAGCCCCCCCCGGGGGGCTCGCAATGAAAAACTGTTTTTT. It encodes CASSPPRGARNEKLFF.

This clone was observed a few times. The rearrangement links TRBV7-9 to TRBJ1-2; D remains ambiguous. Germline V gene data show CDR1 as SEHNR and CDR2 as FQNEAQ (reference sequence). V lost 1 base and J 7 bases, leaving 10 bases between the germline ends. CDR3 length equals 13 residues. The CDR3 region is CASSLGGQGGYTF. The CDR3 DNA follows: TGTGCCAGCAGCTTAGGCGGGCAAGGTGGCTACACCTTC.

This clone has more than one count but fewer than ten. This chain joins TRBV6-2 or TRBV6-3 and TRBJ1-5; D perhaps matches TRBD1 (6 bases). V gave up 2 bases and J gave up 1 base, with 18 bases separating them. The CDR3 sequence is 18 residues long. Per germline, CDR1 MNHEY and CDR2 SVGEGT. The CDR3 reads CASSYPSTGSWSNQPQHF. Here the CDR3 DNA reads TGTGCCAGCAGTTACCCCTCGACAGGTTCTTGGAGCAATCAGCCCCAGCATTTT.

The chain recombines TRBV3-1 (or the pseudogene TRBV3-2) with TRBJ1-4, with D tentatively TRBD1 (5 bases). Germline V gives CDR1 LGHDT, CDR2 YNNKEL (reference sequence). V was cut by 4 bases and J by 0 bases, with 9 bases left in between. This CDR3 is built from 15 residues. The CDR3 region is CASSLLTATNEKLFF. The CDR3 coding sequence is TGTGCCAGCAGCCTACTGACAGCAACTAATGAAAAACTGTTTTTT.

This clone appeared a few times. The CDR3 protein is CASTNGGGRKGNQPQHF. The CDR3 nucleotides read TGTGCCAGTACTAATGGCGGGGGGCGCAAAGGCAATCAGCCCCAGCATTTT. This rearrangement joins TRBV19 to TRBJ1-5; possibly TRBD1 for D (6 bases). Trimming pared 7 bases from V and 2 bases from J, leaving 21 bases between. CDR3 length: 17 amino acids. Germline CDR1 is LNHDA and CDR2 is SQIVND (reference sequence).

This clone was detected only a few times. CDR3 DNA: TGTGCCAGCAGCTTATCAGGGTTCGGGGAAGCTTTCTTT. Translating gives CASSLSGFGEAFF. The rearrangement uses TRBV11-1 and TRBJ1-1, with a possible D match to TRBD1 (5 bases). Trimming took off 2 bases at V and 8 bases at J, with 12 bases between the two ends. CDR3 length: 13 amino acids. Germline V gene sequence: CDR1 SGHAT, CDR2 FQDESV (reference sequence).

The rearrangement uses TRBV11-2 and TRBJ1-2; D possibly corresponds to TRBD1 (5 bases). The CDR3 sequence is 14 residues long. V was pared by 5 bases and J by 4 bases, with 14 bases between. Per the germline V gene, CDR1 is SGHAT and CDR2 is FQNNGV. CDR3 region: CASSRGEWGYGYTF. CDR3 coding DNA: TGTGCCAGCAGCCGGGGGGAGTGGGGCTATGGCTACACCTTC.

Only one count was recorded for this clone. This rearrangement joins TRBV7-3 to TRBJ2-5; D possibly corresponds to TRBD1 (5 bases). V was cut by 2 bases and J by 2 bases, with 9 bases left in between. The CDR3 totals 14 residues. Germline loops: CDR1 SGHTA, CDR2 FQGTGA. The CDR3 loop is CASSLSAGQETQYF. The CDR3 DNA reads TGTGCCAGCAGCTTATCAGCAGGGCAAGAGACCCAGTACTTC.

The rearrangement uses TRBV4-3 and TRBJ1-5; D might be TRBD1 (5 bases). Trimming took off 0 bases at V and 11 bases at J, with 11 bases between the two ends. Germline V gives CDR1 LGHNA, CDR2 YSLEER. This CDR3 spans 13 amino acids. The CDR3 DNA sequence: TGCGCCAGCAGCCAAGATTTGCGGGGGTCCCAGCATTTT. Translation gives CASSQDLRGSQHF.